A selection of T cell receptor beta chains follows, all from one sample in a study of blood T cell repertoires in COVID-19. Only in-frame clones appear in the TCRdb table, and some are missing; sequencing was by immunoSEQ multiplex PCR. The sample consists of 65,000 to 90,000 clones, about nine tenths of them appearing once. Material: peripheral blood. The receptors were sampled from a woman over 75 with acute or convalescent COVID-19. CDR3s include the opening cysteine and the closing phenylalanine or tryptophan. The D gene is left open where the match is weak. Part of the rows lack a size; the others show once, few, many or a class for expanded clones.

j_call	clone_size	d_call	v_call	cdr3_aa	cdr3_nt
TRBJ2-3	-	-	TRBV11-2	CASSVKAPSPTDTQYF	TGTGCCAGCAGCGTTAAAGCCCCCTCCCCCACAGATACGCAGTATTTT
TRBJ2-1	-	-	TRBV18	CASSREGGSYNEQFF	TGTGCCAGCTCACGGGAGGGGGGCTCCTACAATGAGCAGTTCTTC
TRBJ2-3	-	-	TRBV19	CASSLGGGRGDTQYF	TGTGCCAGTAGTCTAGGGGGAGGCAGAGGAGATACGCAGTATTTT
TRBJ1-2	-	-	TRBV18	CASSPPTSYGYTF	TGTGCCAGCTCACCCCCCACATCCTATGGCTACACCTTC
TRBJ2-2	once	TRBD1	TRBV19	CASKRDRDTGELFF	TGTGCCAGTAAGCGGGACAGGGACACCGGGGAGCTGTTTTTT
TRBJ2-2	-	-	TRBV5-1	CASSLWGSGTGELFF	TGCGCCAGCAGCTTATGGGGGAGCGGGACCGGGGAGCTGTTTTTT
TRBJ1-5	-	-	TRBV19	CASSIQRDSNQPQHF	TGTGCCAGTAGTATACAGAGGGATAGCAATCAGCCCCAGCATTTT
TRBJ1-3	-	TRBD1	TRBV9	CASSVNQGDTIYF	TGTGCCAGCAGCGTTAATCAGGGGGACACCATATATTTT
TRBJ2-5	-	TRBD2	TRBV6-5	CASSYASGSETQYF	TGTGCCAGCAGTTACGCTAGCGGGAGTGAGACCCAGTACTTC
TRBJ2-1	-	TRBD2	TRBV7-3	CASSLNQREGLNEQFF	TGTGCCAGCAGCTTAAACCAGCGGGAGGGCCTAAATGAGCAGTTCTTC
TRBJ2-7	-	-	TRBV19	CASSIESEQYF	TGTGCCAGTAGTATTGAGTCCGAGCAGTACTTC
TRBJ1-2	-	-	TRBV6-5	CASSSDRYGYTF	TGTGCCAGCAGTTCTGACAGATATGGCTACACCTTC
TRBJ2-3	-	-	TRBV6-2/TRBV6-3	CASSRHQAGADTQYF	TGTGCCAGCAGCCGACACCAGGCGGGCGCCGATACGCAGTATTTT
TRBJ1-6	-	-	TRBV7-9	CASSLGRGKNSPLHF	TGTGCCAGCAGCTTAGGTCGGGGAAAGAATTCACCCCTCCACTTT
TRBJ2-7	-	-	TRBV11-2	CASSPQYEQYF	TGTGCCAGCAGCCCTCAGTACGAGCAGTACTTC